This T cell receptor beta chain came from a study of CD8 T cells in ankylosing spondylitis. A quantitative 5'-RACE method, one with molecular barcodes, was used to make TCR beta libraries. TCRdb analysed the 5' RACE reads with MiXCR anew, one entry per CDR3 protein. The sample has approximately 150,000 distinct CDR3 sequences, roughly 34% seen once. The germline gives CDR1 SQVTM, CDR2 ANQGSEA. After removal of 7 bases from V and 4 bases from J, the junction contained 3 bases not matched to a gene. The CDR3 covers 13 residues. Material for sequencing was synovial fluid, either unsorted or a sorted T cell fraction (not recorded which). This receptor was taken from a male donor with ankylosing spondylitis. The chain recombines TRBV29-1 with TRBJ1-5; 11 nucleotides match TRBD1. This CDR3 reads CSARDRGNQPQHF. Here the CDR3 DNA reads TGCAGCGCGAGGGACAGGGGGAATCAGCCCCAGCATTTT.